The T cell receptor (beta chain) under discussion was sequenced for a study of T cell responses to AZD1222 COVID-19 vaccine. Assay: immunoSEQ multiplex PCR; the TCRdb copy retains only in-frame clones and omits some. The profile shows tens of thousands of clones, 80% to 90% of them singletons. This clone was seen a single time. Its antigen is unknown. The CDR3 has 18 residues. Germline V gives CDR1 MDHEN, CDR2 SYDVKM. Trimming shortened V by 2 bases and J by 3 bases, and 20 bases separated the two germline ends. Overall study results and limits: Of the AZD1222 recipients, only five to seven were seropositive at baseline. Sampling captured repertoires only after the peak T cell response.

The sequenced sample was peripheral blood, obtained 28 days after the second AZD1222 dose. The sequence was obtained from an adult who received the AZD1222 COVID-19 vaccine. The genes are TRBV28 and TRBJ1-5, with D maybe TRBD1 (6 bases). The CDR3 DNA reads as TGTGCCAGCAGTTTACCGGTGCAGGGGTACCTTCACAATCAGCCCCAGCATTTT. Its protein product is CASSLPVQGYLHNQPQHF. Supplemented by reference TRBV28 and TRBJ1-5, the full variable domain reads DVKVTQSSRYLVKRTGEKVFLECVQDMDHENMFWYRQDPGLGLRLIYFSYDVKMKEKGDIPEGYSVSREKKERFSLILESASTNQTSMYLCASSLPVQGYLHNQPQHFGDGTRLSIL.